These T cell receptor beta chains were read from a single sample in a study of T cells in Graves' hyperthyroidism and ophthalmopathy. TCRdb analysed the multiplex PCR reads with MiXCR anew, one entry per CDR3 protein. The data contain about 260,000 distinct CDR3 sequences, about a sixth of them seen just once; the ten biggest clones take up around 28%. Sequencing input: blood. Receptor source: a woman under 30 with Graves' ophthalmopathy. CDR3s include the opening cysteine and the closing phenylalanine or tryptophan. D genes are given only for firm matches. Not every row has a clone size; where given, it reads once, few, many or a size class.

CDR3nt: TGCAGTGCTAGGCAGGACGGGACAGCCTACGAGCAGTACTTC; CDR3aa: CSARQDGTAYEQYF; j_gene: TRBJ2-7; abundance: many; d_gene: TRBD1; v_gene: TRBV20-1
CDR3nt: TGCAGTGCTAGAGAGACTAGCGGGAATCAAGAGACCCAGTACTTC; CDR3aa: CSARETSGNQETQYF; j_gene: TRBJ2-5; abundance: many; d_gene: TRBD2; v_gene: TRBV20-1
CDR3nt: TGTGCCAGCATCCTTAGCGGGTCCTACAATGAGCAGTTCTTC; CDR3aa: CASILSGSYNEQFF; j_gene: TRBJ2-1; abundance: many; d_gene: TRBD2; v_gene: TRBV12-3/TRBV12-4
CDR3nt: TGTGCCAGCAGTCAACAGGGGTTTGGCACTGAAGCTTTCTTT; CDR3aa: CASSQQGFGTEAFF; j_gene: TRBJ1-1; abundance: many; d_gene: TRBD1; v_gene: TRBV7-3
CDR3nt: TGTGCCAGCAGCCCCGTACACAATGAGCAGTTCTTC; CDR3aa: CASSPVHNEQFF; j_gene: TRBJ2-1; abundance: many; d_gene: -; v_gene: TRBV14
CDR3nt: TGTGCCAGCAGTGCTCTCGGCAGATCGAATGAAAAACTGTTTTTT; CDR3aa: CASSALGRSNEKLFF; j_gene: TRBJ1-4; abundance: many; d_gene: -; v_gene: TRBV6-1
CDR3nt: TGCGCCAGCAGCCTCCTGGGCAGTAAAAACACTGAAGCTTTCTTT; CDR3aa: CASSLLGSKNTEAFF; j_gene: TRBJ1-1; abundance: -; d_gene: -; v_gene: TRBV5-1
CDR3nt: TGTGCCAGCACAAACCACCACTCGGACAGGGTCACAGATACGCAGTATTTT; CDR3aa: CASTNHHSDRVTDTQYF; j_gene: TRBJ2-3; abundance: many; d_gene: TRBD1; v_gene: TRBV6-1
CDR3nt: TGTGCCAGCAGGGACGGACAGGGGAACTATGGCTACACCTTC; CDR3aa: CASRDGQGNYGYTF; j_gene: TRBJ1-2; abundance: few; d_gene: TRBD1; v_gene: TRBV27
CDR3nt: TGTGCCAGCATGGGGGCGACAGGGATAAGTGAAAAACTGTTTTTT; CDR3aa: CASMGATGISEKLFF; j_gene: TRBJ1-4; abundance: many; d_gene: TRBD1; v_gene: TRBV2
CDR3nt: TGTGCCAGCAGTTCTAGCGGGAGGGCCGATCAGACCCAGTACTTC; CDR3aa: CASSSSGRADQTQYF; j_gene: TRBJ2-5; abundance: -; d_gene: TRBD2; v_gene: TRBV12-3/TRBV12-4
CDR3nt: TGTGCCAGCAGTGAAGCCAGGGGGACTGAAGCTTTCTTT; CDR3aa: CASSEARGTEAFF; j_gene: TRBJ1-1; abundance: -; d_gene: TRBD1; v_gene: TRBV6-1
CDR3nt: TGTGCCAGCAGTTTAGAAAGGGAGGTTTGGGCTTTCTTT; CDR3aa: CASSLEREVWAFF; j_gene: TRBJ1-1; abundance: many; d_gene: -; v_gene: TRBV28
CDR3nt: TGCAGTGCCGGGACAGCTGGGGGCAATCAGCCCCAGCATTTT; CDR3aa: CSAGTAGGNQPQHF; j_gene: TRBJ1-5; abundance: -; d_gene: TRBD1; v_gene: TRBV20-1
CDR3nt: TGTGCCTGGCAGACAGGGGTGCAGGGCTACACCTTC; CDR3aa: CAWQTGVQGYTF; j_gene: TRBJ1-2; abundance: many; d_gene: TRBD1; v_gene: TRBV30
CDR3nt: TGTGCCAGCAGCCAATTGGGGGGCAGCAATGAGCAGTTCTTC; CDR3aa: CASSQLGGSNEQFF; j_gene: TRBJ2-1; abundance: many; d_gene: -; v_gene: TRBV3-1
CDR3nt: TGTGCCAGCAGCTTATTTTCCGGCTATGGCTACACCTTC; CDR3aa: CASSLFSGYGYTF; j_gene: TRBJ1-2; abundance: many; d_gene: -; v_gene: TRBV11-1
CDR3nt: TGTGCCAGCATCCCAGACGGAAACACTGAAGCTTTCTTT; CDR3aa: CASIPDGNTEAFF; j_gene: TRBJ1-1; abundance: many; d_gene: -; v_gene: TRBV6-1
CDR3nt: TGTGCCAGCTCATCCAGAAATAGCAATCAGCCCCAGCATTTT; CDR3aa: CASSSRNSNQPQHF; j_gene: TRBJ1-5; abundance: few; d_gene: -; v_gene: TRBV18
CDR3nt: TGTGCCAGCAGCTTATTGGGGGAGGGCGGTGAGCAGTTCTTC; CDR3aa: CASSLLGEGGEQFF; j_gene: TRBJ2-1; abundance: many; d_gene: TRBD2; v_gene: TRBV7-9
CDR3nt: TGCAGTGCTAATGAGGCGGGAGGGGGCACCGGGGAGCTGTTTTTT; CDR3aa: CSANEAGGGTGELFF; j_gene: TRBJ2-2; abundance: -; d_gene: TRBD2; v_gene: TRBV20-1
CDR3nt: TGCGCCAGCAGCTTGGTTAGGGAGCAGTTCTTC; CDR3aa: CASSLVREQFF; j_gene: TRBJ2-1; abundance: -; d_gene: -; v_gene: TRBV5-1
CDR3nt: TGCAGTGCTCAGGGTTTGAACACTGAAGCTTTCTTT; CDR3aa: CSAQGLNTEAFF; j_gene: TRBJ1-1; abundance: many; d_gene: -; v_gene: TRBV20-1
CDR3nt: TGCAGTGCTAGAGGTAGGGGGGTTCGGTTCGCCGAAAATCAGCCCCAGCATTTT; CDR3aa: CSARGRGVRFAENQPQHF; j_gene: TRBJ1-5; abundance: many; d_gene: -; v_gene: TRBV20-1
CDR3nt: TGCGCCAGCAGCTTGGAGAGCACAGATACGCAGTATTTT; CDR3aa: CASSLESTDTQYF; j_gene: TRBJ2-3; abundance: many; d_gene: -; v_gene: TRBV5-1
CDR3nt: TGTGCCACCAGACCACAGGGAGAAGGACAGCCCCAGCATTTT; CDR3aa: CATRPQGEGQPQHF; j_gene: TRBJ1-5; abundance: -; d_gene: -; v_gene: TRBV15
CDR3nt: TGTGCCAGCAGCTTGCAGGCCTCCTACGAGCAGTACTTC; CDR3aa: CASSLQASYEQYF; j_gene: TRBJ2-7; abundance: many; d_gene: -; v_gene: TRBV3-1
CDR3nt: TGTGCCAGCGTTGGCAGATACAATCAGCCCCAGCATTTT; CDR3aa: CASVGRYNQPQHF; j_gene: TRBJ1-5; abundance: many; d_gene: -; v_gene: TRBV2
CDR3nt: TGCGCCAGCAGCCCCAGGGGTCATAATTCACCCCTCCACTTT; CDR3aa: CASSPRGHNSPLHF; j_gene: TRBJ1-6; abundance: many; d_gene: -; v_gene: TRBV5-1
CDR3nt: TGTGCCAGTGCCCCGAAGGGGTTAAGTAACGATGAGCAGTTCTTC; CDR3aa: CASAPKGLSNDEQFF; j_gene: TRBJ2-1; abundance: -; d_gene: -; v_gene: TRBV19
CDR3nt: TGTGCCAGCAGCAGTACAGGGTTGACTGAAGCTTTCTTT; CDR3aa: CASSSTGLTEAFF; j_gene: TRBJ1-1; abundance: -; d_gene: -; v_gene: TRBV7-3
CDR3nt: TGTGCCAGCAGCCCGTGGAGCGGGGGACAAGAGACCCAGTACTTC; CDR3aa: CASSPWSGGQETQYF; j_gene: TRBJ2-5; abundance: many; d_gene: TRBD2; v_gene: TRBV7-9
CDR3nt: TGCGCCAGCAGCCAAGATCGGGACGGGAGTAGGGTAGAGTTCCAGTTCTTC; CDR3aa: CASSQDRDGSRVEFQFF; j_gene: TRBJ2-1; abundance: many; d_gene: -; v_gene: TRBV4-1
CDR3nt: TGTGCCAGCAGCTATCTATGGACTAGCGGATACAATGAGCAGTTCTTC; CDR3aa: CASSYLWTSGYNEQFF; j_gene: TRBJ2-1; abundance: many; d_gene: TRBD2; v_gene: TRBV3-1
CDR3nt: TGTGCCAGCAGTTTTCTAGGTGGCTTACGCACAGATACGCAGTATTTT; CDR3aa: CASSFLGGLRTDTQYF; j_gene: TRBJ2-3; abundance: many; d_gene: -; v_gene: TRBV28
CDR3nt: TGTGCCGGCAGTGAATTCGAGCCCCGGGATCCATCGATACCCTACAATGAGCAGTTCTTC; CDR3aa: CAGSEFEPRDPSIPYNEQFF; j_gene: TRBJ2-1; abundance: few; d_gene: -; v_gene: TRBV25-1
CDR3nt: TGTGCCACCAGCGAAGGGGAGGCCACTGAAGCTTTCTTT; CDR3aa: CATSEGEATEAFF; j_gene: TRBJ1-1; abundance: few; d_gene: -; v_gene: TRBV15
CDR3nt: TGTGCCACCAGTGACCGGGACCGGGCCTACGAGCAGTACTTC; CDR3aa: CATSDRDRAYEQYF; j_gene: TRBJ2-7; abundance: many; d_gene: -; v_gene: TRBV24-1
CDR3nt: TGTGCCAGCAGCTCGAGTACCGGGACCCGCCTGTTCTTC; CDR3aa: CASSSSTGTRLFF; j_gene: TRBJ2-1; abundance: many; d_gene: -; v_gene: TRBV12-3/TRBV12-4
CDR3nt: TGTGCCAGCAGTTTAAGCCCTAGCGGGAACTACGGGGGACAGTTCTTC; CDR3aa: CASSLSPSGNYGGQFF; j_gene: TRBJ2-1; abundance: -; d_gene: TRBD2; v_gene: TRBV12-3/TRBV12-4
CDR3nt: TGCGCCAGCAGCTTAACGGGGACCCTCTCTGGAAACACCATATATTTT; CDR3aa: CASSLTGTLSGNTIYF; j_gene: TRBJ1-3; abundance: many; d_gene: -; v_gene: TRBV5-1
CDR3nt: TGCAGTGCTAGCACTAGCATGCCCTCCTACAATGAGCAGTTCTTC; CDR3aa: CSASTSMPSYNEQFF; j_gene: TRBJ2-1; abundance: -; d_gene: -; v_gene: TRBV20-1